The entry below gives a single T cell receptor (beta chain) sequence along with its context. Its antigen is unidentified. All participating donors were Caucasian adults from Nashville, Tennessee. There are 15 residues in the CDR3. V was cut by 0 bases and J by 3 bases, with 11 bases left in between. Germline V gene lookup returns CDR1 SGHRS and CDR2 YFSETQ. This specimen comes from a study of shared clonotypes between healthy human individuals. General study points: Sequencing depth was a factor that was expected to affect clonotype sharing among donors.

Among the unsorted PBMC samples, replicate PCRs used approximately 270 ng DNA, 30,000 to 35,000 T cell genomes. Assay: immunoSEQ multiplex PCR; the TCRdb copy retains only in-frame clones and omits some. The data hold fewer than 700,000 clones, with roughly four fifths observed a single time. Sequencing was performed on PBMCs. This receptor was identified in a middle-aged woman in good health. Some clones in this sample may be carry-over from other donors' samples. The V and J genes are TRBV5-1 and TRBJ2-3, with D possibly being TRBD1 (6 bases). For the CDR3, the DNA is TGCGCCAGCAGCTTGGTAGGGGGAGAAACAGATACGCAGTATTTT. Translation gives CASSLVGGETDTQYF.